Each of the 25 T cell receptor beta chains below was sequenced from the same sample in a study of memory CD4+ T cells and cytomegalovirus serostatus. Here immunoSEQ multiplex PCR was the method, and the copy in TCRdb shows in-frame clones only, minus some. The sample contains about 75,000 clones, just under 80% of which appear only once. The sort gate was single viable CD3+CD4+CD8-CD45RO+ cells for memory CD4+ T cells. Material for sequencing was memory CD4+ T cells from blood. The source is an adult in good health and CMV-seropositive.

The V call is TRBV25-1, the J call TRBJ2-1; 8 positions agree with TRBD1. From germline, CDR1 is MGHDK and CDR2 SYGVNS. V gave up 6 bases and J gave up 7 bases; unmatched junction bases: 8. This CDR3 is 14 amino acids long. The CDR3 loop reads CASSQDRVGNEQFF. The CDR3 bases are TGTGCCAGCAGCCAGGACAGGGTAGGGAATGAGCAGTTCTTC.

The chain carries TRBV9 and TRBJ2-5, with 7 bases that match TRBD2. Germline V gene data show CDR1 as SGDLS and CDR2 as YYNGEE. The CDR3 extends over 13 amino acids. Trimming took 7 bases from V and 4 from J; bases not matched to a gene: 7. CDR3 in amino acids: CASLRSGGETQYF. The DNA of the CDR3 is TGTGCCAGCCTGCGTTCGGGAGGAGAGACCCAGTACTTC.

CDR3 protein: CASRPDRGEKPQHF. The CDR3 DNA follows: TGTGCCAGCAGGCCTGACAGGGGGGAAAAGCCCCAGCATTTT. The chain employs TRBV2 and TRBJ1-5; 9 bases line up with TRBD1. With 6 bases clipped from V and 8 bases from J, the junction kept 8 bases outside the gene matches. From germline, CDR1 is SNHLY and CDR2 FYNNEI. This CDR3 is built from 14 residues.

This chain joins TRBV7-9 and TRBJ2-5, with D possibly matching TRBD2 (6 bases). The CDR3 is 15 amino acids. V was cut by 0 bases and J by 4 bases, with 12 bases left in between. The germline CDR1 and CDR2 sequences are SEHNR and FQNEAQ (reference sequence). The CDR3 spells CASSLARGGGETQYF. The CDR3 region has the DNA TGTGCCAGCAGCTTAGCTAGGGGAGGAGGAGAGACCCAGTACTTC.

This chain connects TRBV6-5 to TRBJ1-4, with D possibly matching TRBD1 (5 bases). CDR3 length equals 14 residues. V was pared by 2 bases and J by 3 bases, with 7 bases between. The germline CDR1 and CDR2 sequences are MNHEY and SVGAGI. CDR3 protein: CASSYAGSNEKLFF. CDR3 coding DNA: TGTGCCAGCAGTTACGCAGGGTCTAATGAAAAACTGTTTTTT.

The chain joins TRBV5-1 to TRBJ1-1; TRBD1 agrees at 7 bases. CDR1 and CDR2 (germline): SGHRS, YFSETQ. The CDR3 consists of 15 residues. Losses at the gene ends were 7 bases for V and 1 base for J; bases not matched to a gene: 10. The CDR3: CASAYQTGRNTEAFF. CDR3 bases: TGCGCCAGCGCGTACCAGACAGGGCGGAACACTGAAGCTTTCTTT.

This rearrangement joins TRBV9 to TRBJ2-3; TRBD2 is a possible D gene (5 bases). This CDR3 is built from 14 residues. Per germline, CDR1 SGDLS and CDR2 YYNGEE. Between the trimmed V and J ends, which lost 0 bases and 5 bases, there was a span of 10 bases. The CDR3 region is CASSVDNRGDTQYF. CDR3 bases: TGTGCCAGCAGCGTAGACAACCGGGGAGATACGCAGTATTTT.

This chain uses TRBV10-3 with TRBJ2-7; D perhaps matches TRBD1 (6 bases). V lost 6 bases and J lost 5, with 14 bases in between. Germline V gives CDR1 ENHRY, CDR2 SYGVKD. This CDR3 region has 13 residues. The CDR3 DNA reads TGTGCCATCAGCTACAGGGAGAGGGACGAGCAGTACTTC. Amino acid sequence: CAISYRERDEQYF.

A few counts support this clone. J is TRBJ2-7 and V is TRBV12-1; the D call of TRBD1 is as the table states it, not checked on the DNA. TRBV12-1 is tagged as a pseudogene. This CDR3 region has 15 residues. For the CDR3, the DNA is TGTGCCAGCAGCTCTCCGGGACAGGGCCCCTACGAGCAGTACTTC. Protein product: CASSSPGQGPYEQYF.

The gene calls are TRBV7-2 and TRBJ2-5; D possibly corresponds to TRBD2 (6 bases). The germline V gene has CDR1 SGHTA and CDR2 FQGNSA. Trimming took off 3 bases at V and 5 bases at J, with 13 bases between the two ends. CDR3 length: 14 amino acids. CDR3 amino acids: CASSFRAGGETQYF. CDR3 DNA: TGTGCCAGCAGCTTTAGGGCTGGGGGGGAGACCCAGTACTTC.

The chain has TRBV7-9 and TRBJ1-4; D is undetermined. The length of the CDR3 is 14 residues. Germline values: CDR1 SEHNR, CDR2 FQNEAQ (reference sequence). V was pared by 3 bases and J by 1 base, with 6 bases between. In DNA, the CDR3 is TGTGCCAGCAGCTTCCGGGGAACTAATGAAAAACTGTTTTTT. Its translation is CASSFRGTNEKLFF. Supplemented by reference TRBV7-9 and TRBJ1-4, the full variable domain reads DTGVSQNPRHKITKRGQNVTFRCDPISEHNRLYWYRQTLGQGPEFLTYFQNEAQLEKSRLLSDRFSAERPKGSFSTLEIQRTEQGDSAMYLCASSFRGTNEKLFFGSGTQLSVL.

In DNA form, the CDR3 reads TGTGCCAGCAGCTTAGGCTCCTTCAGGGGAGATACGCAGTATTTT. Protein: CASSLGSFRGDTQYF. V and J are TRBV7-9 and TRBJ2-3; possible D gene TRBD1, 6 bases. V shed 1 base and J shed 5 bases, with 13 bases lying between them. The length of the CDR3 is 15 residues. Germline V gives CDR1 SEHNR, CDR2 FQNEAQ (reference sequence).

This sequence joins TRBV11-2 and TRBJ2-1, with no clear D. The germline V and J ends were trimmed by 5 bases and 9 bases, with 11 bases remaining between them. Germline values: CDR1 SGHAT, CDR2 FQNNGV. This CDR3 is 12 amino acids long. CDR3 sequence reads: CASSPQYGEQFF. In DNA form, the CDR3 reads TGTGCCAGCAGCCCGCAGTACGGTGAGCAGTTCTTC.

The chain joins TRBV5-4 to TRBJ1-5; D unresolved. V lost 1 base and J 5 bases, leaving 10 bases between the germline ends. Germline loops: CDR1 SGHNT, CDR2 YYREEE (reference sequence). The CDR3 spans 14 residues. The CDR3: CASSLPGEDQPQHF. DNA for the CDR3: TGTGCCAGCAGCTTGCCGGGCGAGGATCAGCCCCAGCATTTT.

This sequence joins TRBV10-3 and TRBJ1-2, with D unresolved. V shed 0 bases and J shed 7 bases, with 6 bases lying between them. CDR1 ENHRY and CDR2 SYGVKD come from the germline V gene. The CDR3 extends over 12 amino acids. The CDR3 region has the DNA TGTGCCATCAGTGAGTCGGAGAGTGGCTACACCTTC. Translating it yields CAISESESGYTF.

This rearrangement joins TRBV5-1 to TRBJ1-1; 8 positions agree with TRBD1. The CDR3 loop spans 16 amino acids. Germline CDR1 SGHRS, CDR2 YFSETQ. J was trimmed by 1 base and V by 5 bases; bases with no gene match: 10. In DNA, the CDR3 is TGCGCCAGCAGTTTCGGACAGGGAAGAGGGAACACTGAAGCTTTCTTT. It yields the protein CASSFGQGRGNTEAFF.

This rearrangement joins TRBV18 to TRBJ2-1; a weak D match, TRBD2 (6 bases). CDR3 length: 15 amino acids. Germline assignment: CDR1 KGHSH and CDR2 LQKENI. The ends were cut back, 0 bases at V and 9 bases at J, with 15 bases in the middle. DNA for the CDR3: TGTGCCAGCTCACCACCGGAGGGTCTGCCCAGTGAGCAGTTCTTC. Its translation: CASSPPEGLPSEQFF.

The genes are TRBV2 and TRBJ2-1; tentative D call: TRBD2 (7 bases). The germline CDR1 and CDR2 sequences are SNHLY and FYNNEI. This CDR3 comprises 14 residues. V lost 8 bases and J 9 bases, leaving 20 bases between the germline ends. CDR3 in DNA: TGTGCCAGCCACTGGGGGGGGGCTCGGGGTGAGCAGTTCTTC. Translating it yields CASHWGGARGEQFF.

The J gene is TRBJ1-1, the V gene TRBV7-9; perhaps TRBD1 as D (5 bases). There are 15 residues in the CDR3. Germline V gene sequence: CDR1 SEHNR, CDR2 FQNEAQ (reference sequence). V lost 6 bases, J lost 0 bases, and 14 bases lay in between. The CDR3 loop reads CASRQRRGLNTEAFF. The CDR3 coding sequence is TGTGCCAGCAGACAGAGAAGGGGACTGAACACTGAAGCTTTCTTT.

The chain carries TRBV10-3 and TRBJ2-5; perhaps TRBD1 as D (5 bases). The CDR3 contains 13 residues. Germline V gene data show CDR1 as ENHRY and CDR2 as SYGVKD. With 3 bases removed from V and 5 bases from J, the gap between germline ends came to 10 bases. CDR3 protein: CAISDPGKETQYF. The CDR3 DNA follows: TGTGCCATCAGTGATCCAGGGAAGGAGACCCAGTACTTC.

The chain carries TRBV28 and TRBJ2-5; D perhaps matches TRBD1 (6 bases). CDR1 is MDHEN, CDR2 SYDVKM, per germline. This CDR3 is 15 amino acids long. Trimming took off 5 bases at V and 2 bases at J, with 15 bases between the two ends. CDR3 bases: TGTGCCAGCAGTAGATACAGGGATGGGCAAGAGACCCAGTACTTC. Encoded protein: CASSRYRDGQETQYF. The whole variable domain, remainder taken from reference TRBV28 and TRBJ2-5, is DVKVTQSSRYLVKRTGEKVFLECVQDMDHENMFWYRQDPGLGLRLIYFSYDVKMKEKGDIPEGYSVSREKKERFSLILESASTNQTSMYLCASSRYRDGQETQYFGPGTRLLVL.

The chain has TRBV7-8 and TRBJ2-5; 14 bases agree with TRBD2. The CDR3 has 18 residues. Germline V gene lookup returns CDR1 SGHVS and CDR2 FQNEAQ. Trimming at V came to 2 bases and at J to 5 bases, leaving 10 bases not matched to a gene. The DNA of the CDR3 is TGTGCCAGCAGCTTAAGTACCGGGACTAGCGGGAGAAAGGAGACCCAGTACTTC. It translates to CASSLSTGTSGRKETQYF. Based on the CDR3 plus reference TRBV7-8 and TRBJ2-5, the full variable domain is GAGVSQSPRYKVAKRGQDVALRCDPISGHVSLFWYQQALGQGPEFLTYFQNEAQLDKSGLPSDRFFAERPEGSVSTLKIQRTQQEDSAVYLCASSLSTGTSGRKETQYFGPGTRLLVL.

J is TRBJ1-2 and V is TRBV6-1; D ambiguous. The CDR3 loop spans 15 amino acids. Trimming shortened V by 0 bases and J by 5 bases, and 13 bases separated the two germline ends. Germline V CDR1 and CDR2: MNHNS, SASEGT. The CDR3 nucleotides read TGTGCCAGCAGTGAAGCGGCCCCCTCCATGTATGGCTACACCTTC. It codes for CASSEAAPSMYGYTF.

This clone was detected a few times. This chain joins TRBV14 and TRBJ1-1; D gene uncertain. The CDR3 covers 15 residues. Germline CDR1 SGHDN, CDR2 FVKESK. V lost 1 base and J 4 bases, leaving 13 bases between the germline ends. As DNA, the CDR3 is TGTGCCAGCAGCCAAGTTTGGGGAGGAGGCACTGAAGCTTTCTTT. This gives the protein CASSQVWGGGTEAFF.

The genes are TRBV11-3 and TRBJ2-2; D remains ambiguous. Trimming left V 1 base short and J 5 bases short, with 11 bases between. Germline CDR1 reads SGHNT; CDR2 reads YENEEA. The CDR3 is 15 residues long. CDR3 bases: TGTGCCAGCAGCTTAGTTGGGATCGGAACCGGGGAGCTGTTTTTT. Translating gives CASSLVGIGTGELFF. Based on the CDR3 plus reference TRBV11-3 and TRBJ2-2, the full variable domain is EAGVVQSPRYKIIEKKQPVAFWCNPISGHNTLYWYLQNLGQGPELLIRYENEEAVDDSQLPKDRFSAERLKGVDSTLKIQPAELGDSAVYLCASSLVGIGTGELFFGEGSRLTVL.